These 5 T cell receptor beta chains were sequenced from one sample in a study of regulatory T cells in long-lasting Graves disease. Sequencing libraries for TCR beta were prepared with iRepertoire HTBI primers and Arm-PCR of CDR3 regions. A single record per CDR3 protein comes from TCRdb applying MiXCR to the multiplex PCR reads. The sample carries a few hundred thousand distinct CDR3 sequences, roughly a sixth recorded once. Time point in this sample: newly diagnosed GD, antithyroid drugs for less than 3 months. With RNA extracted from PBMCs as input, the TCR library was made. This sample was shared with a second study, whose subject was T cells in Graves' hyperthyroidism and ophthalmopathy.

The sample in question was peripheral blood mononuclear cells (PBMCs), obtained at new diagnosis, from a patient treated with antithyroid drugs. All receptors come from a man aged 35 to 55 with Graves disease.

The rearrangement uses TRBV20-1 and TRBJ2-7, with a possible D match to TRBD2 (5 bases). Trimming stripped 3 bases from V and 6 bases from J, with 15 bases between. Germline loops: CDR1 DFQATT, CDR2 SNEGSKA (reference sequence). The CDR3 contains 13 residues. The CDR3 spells CSARNIGNGEQYF. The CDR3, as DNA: TGCAGTGCTAGGAACATCGGGAATGGCGAGCAGTACTTC.

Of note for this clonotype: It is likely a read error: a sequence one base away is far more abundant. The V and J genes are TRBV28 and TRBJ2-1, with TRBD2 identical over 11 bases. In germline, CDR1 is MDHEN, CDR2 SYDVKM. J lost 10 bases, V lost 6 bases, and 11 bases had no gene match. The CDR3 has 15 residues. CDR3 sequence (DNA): TGTGCCAGCAGCAGGACTAGCGGGTCTGTCTACGAGCAGTTCTTC. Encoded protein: CASSRTSGSVYEQFF.

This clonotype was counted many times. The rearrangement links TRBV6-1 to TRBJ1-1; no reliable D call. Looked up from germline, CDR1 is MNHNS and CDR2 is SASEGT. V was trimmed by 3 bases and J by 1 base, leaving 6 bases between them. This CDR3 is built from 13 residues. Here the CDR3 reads CASSETGNTEAFF. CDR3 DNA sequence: TGTGCCAGCAGTGAGACGGGGAACACTGAAGCTTTCTTT.

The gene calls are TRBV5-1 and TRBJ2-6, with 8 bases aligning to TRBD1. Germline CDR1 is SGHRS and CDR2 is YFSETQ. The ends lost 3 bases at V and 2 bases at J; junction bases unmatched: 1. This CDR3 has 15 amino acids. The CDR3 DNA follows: TGCGCCAGCAGCTCGACAGGGGCTGGGGCCAACGTCCTGACTTTC. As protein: CASSSTGAGANVLTF.

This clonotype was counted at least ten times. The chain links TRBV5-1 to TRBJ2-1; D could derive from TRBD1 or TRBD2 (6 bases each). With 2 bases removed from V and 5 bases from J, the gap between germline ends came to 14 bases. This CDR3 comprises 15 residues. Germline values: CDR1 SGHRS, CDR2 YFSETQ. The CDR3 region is CASSFLRGADNEQFF. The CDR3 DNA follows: TGCGCCAGCAGCTTCCTGAGGGGGGCGGACAATGAGCAGTTCTTC.